The rows below give T cell receptor beta chains drawn from one sample of a study of OX40 agonist ivuxolimab in advanced cancers. The protocol was immunoSEQ multiplex PCR, while the TCRdb copy is restricted to in-frame clones and leaves out a portion. The sample holds 30,000 to 40,000 clones; 89% are singletons and the top ten take around 40%. Here the sequenced sample was CD4+ or CD8+ T cells sorted from blood, taken in a trial of the OX40 agonist ivuxolimab. Receptors were obtained from an adult with an advanced solid tumor such as melanoma, head and neck, liver or kidney cancer. Both conserved end residues are part of each CDR3. D genes are given only for firm matches. Rows may omit the clone size; those that give it use once, few, many or a size class.

>TRBJ2-3|.|once|TRBV5-6
TGTGCCAGCACCTCGGAACTGAAAGCCACAGACCCCTTTCTTACGCAGTATTTT
CASTSELKATDPFLTQYF
>TRBJ1-5|.|.|TRBV15
TGTGCCACCAGCAGAGTCAATCAGCCCCAGCATTTT
CATSRVNQPQHF
>TRBJ2-7|.|.|TRBV11-2
TGTGCCAGCAGCTTAGTAGCTAGTGGGAGGACCTACGAGCAGTACTTC
CASSLVASGRTYEQYF
>TRBJ2-1|.|.|TRBV14
TGTGCCAGCAGCCAAACAGGCACGCGGGCGGATGAGCAGTTCTTC
CASSQTGTRADEQFF
>TRBJ2-2|.|.|TRBV14
TGTGCCAGCAGCCAAGATAGCACCGGGGAGCTGTTTTTT
CASSQDSTGELFF
>TRBJ2-3|TRBD2|.|TRBV7-9
TGTGCCAGCAGCTTACAGCGGGGGGAGGATACGCAGTATTTT
CASSLQRGEDTQYF
>TRBJ2-1|TRBD1|.|TRBV29-1
TGCAGCGTCGTCGACAGGGGAATGAATGAGCAGTTCTTC
CSVVDRGMNEQFF
>TRBJ2-7|.|.|TRBV11-2
TGTGCCAGCAGCTTAGGGGCGGGACTCCTAAGCTCCTACGAGCAGTACTTC
CASSLGAGLLSSYEQYF
>TRBJ2-2|.|.|TRBV7-3
TGTGCCAGCAGCTTAACGCCTGGGGGAAACACCGGGGAGCTGTTTTTT
CASSLTPGGNTGELFF
>TRBJ1-4|.|.|TRBV28
TGTGCCAGCAGTCGAAAGGTTGAAAAACTGTTTTTT
CASSRKVEKLFF
>TRBJ1-1|.|.|TRBV11-1
TGTGCCAGTGCTCGGGGACGGGGCGTTATGAACACTGAAGCTTTCTTT
CASARGRGVMNTEAFF
>TRBJ1-1|.|once|TRBV19
TGTGCCAGTAGTACTCATTCAGGGGCTGGGACTGAAGCTTTCTTT
CASSTHSGAGTEAFF
>TRBJ2-1|.|once|TRBV5-1
TGCGCCAGCAGCTCGGACAGATCCTACAATGAGCAGTTCTTC
CASSSDRSYNEQFF
>TRBJ1-4|.|few|TRBV13
TGTGCCAGCAGCTTAGGATACGCGACAGCAACTAATGAAAAACTGTTTTTT
CASSLGYATATNEKLFF
>TRBJ2-7|TRBD2|.|TRBV7-2
TGTGCCAGCAGCTTATTGCGGGGGGGCCGGTACGAGCAGTACTTC
CASSLLRGGRYEQYF
>TRBJ1-2|.|.|TRBV4-3
TGCGCCAGCAGCCAAGATTGGGCAGATACCTATGGCTACACCTTC
CASSQDWADTYGYTF
>TRBJ1-1|.|.|TRBV5-1
TGCGCCAGCAGCCCCGGGGTCACTGAAGCTTTCTTT
CASSPGVTEAFF
>TRBJ2-3|TRBD2|.|TRBV19
TGTGCCAGTAGTATAGAAAAAGGGGTCGGGGGGGCCATATTT
CASSIEKGVGGAIF
>TRBJ2-1|.|.|TRBV19
TGTGCCAGTAGTATAGGGGCAGGGCCTGACAATGAGCAGTTCTTC
CASSIGAGPDNEQFF
>TRBJ1-2|TRBD1|.|TRBV25-1
TGTGCCAGCAGTGAACCGGGACAGGGGAACTATGGCTACACCTTC
CASSEPGQGNYGYTF